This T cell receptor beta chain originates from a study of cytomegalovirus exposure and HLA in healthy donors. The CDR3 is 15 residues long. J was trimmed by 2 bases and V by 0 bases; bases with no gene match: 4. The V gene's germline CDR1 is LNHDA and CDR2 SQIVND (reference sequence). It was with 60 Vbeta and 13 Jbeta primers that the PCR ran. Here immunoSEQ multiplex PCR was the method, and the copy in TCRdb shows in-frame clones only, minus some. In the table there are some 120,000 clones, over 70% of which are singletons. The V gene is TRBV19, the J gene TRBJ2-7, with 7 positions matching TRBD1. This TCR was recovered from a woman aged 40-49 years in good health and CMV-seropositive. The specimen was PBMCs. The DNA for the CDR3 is TGTGCCAGTAGTATAGACCCTGGGACAGCCTACGAGCAGTACTTC. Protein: CASSIDPGTAYEQYF.